The 5 T cell receptor beta chains presented below share a single source sample, sequenced in a study of blood T cell repertoires in COVID-19. This table comes from immunoSEQ multiplex PCR, and its TCRdb copy is limited to in-frame clones, with some not included. This sample carries 60,000 to 75,000 clones, approximately 89% of them seen once, and the ten largest clones take under 40%. Source material: peripheral blood. The receptors stem from a woman of 80 years or more with active or convalescent COVID-19.

The genes are TRBV30 and TRBJ2-5; 12 bases agree with TRBD2. CDR1 is GTSNPN, CDR2 SVGIG, per germline (reference sequence). V dropped 5 bases and J dropped 5; count of bases not matched to a gene: 15. CDR3 size: 17 residues. Here the CDR3 reads CAWAEGLAGGPGETQYF. The CDR3 DNA sequence: TGTGCCTGGGCAGAGGGCCTAGCGGGGGGGCCGGGGGAGACCCAGTACTTC.

In its sample, this clone was seen a few times. The rearrangement joins TRBV24-1 to TRBJ1-5; TRBD1 aligns across 7 bases. The CDR3 totals 18 residues. The ends lost 3 bases at V and 0 bases at J; junction bases unmatched: 10. The germline V gene encodes CDR1 KGHDR and CDR2 SFDVKD. The CDR3 spells CATSDRDSRKYSNQPQHF. For the CDR3, the DNA is TGTGCCACCAGTGATAGGGACAGTAGAAAATATAGCAATCAGCCCCAGCATTTT.

The chain links TRBV5-1 to TRBJ2-3; 14 bases are shared with TRBD2. CDR1 is SGHRS and CDR2 is YFSETQ in the germline V gene. J lost 1 base, V lost 4 bases, and 5 bases had no gene match. The CDR3 consists of 17 residues. CDR3 nucleotide sequence: TGCGCCAGCAGCCAAGGACTAGCGGGGGGTCGCACAGATACGCAGTATTTT. Encoded protein: CASSQGLAGGRTDTQYF. Full variable domain (missing parts from reference TRBV5-1 and TRBJ2-3): KAGVTQTPRYLIKTRGQQVTLSCSPISGHRSVSWYQQTPGQGLQFLFEYFSETQRNKGNFPGRFSGRQFSNSRSEMNVSTLELGDSALYLCASSQGLAGGRTDTQYFGPGTRLTVL.

The chain has TRBV6-2 or TRBV6-3 and TRBJ1-1; TRBD1 aligns across 7 bases. Germline values: CDR1 MNHEY, CDR2 SVGEGT. J gave up 7 bases and V 5 bases, and 10 bases lay outside the gene matches. The CDR3 totals 14 residues. In nucleotides, the CDR3 is TGTGCCAGCAGTCCAAGCCCAGGGGGTGTTGAAGCTTTCTTT. Its protein product is CASSPSPGGVEAFF.

CDR3 in amino acids: CASSLTDRAMNTEAFF. Written as DNA, the CDR3 is TGTGCCAGCAGCTTAACGGACAGGGCAATGAACACTGAAGCTTTCTTT. The chain has TRBV7-6 and TRBJ1-1; 8 bases match TRBD1. The germline gives CDR1 SGHVS, CDR2 FNYEAQ. V was clipped by 2 bases and J by 0 bases; unmatched bases: 5. This CDR3 region has 16 residues. The full variable domain, rest sourced from reference TRBV7-6 and TRBJ1-1, is GAGVSQSPRYKVTKRGQDVALRCDPISGHVSLYWYRQALGQGPEFLTYFNYEAQQDKSGLPNDRFSAERPEGSISTLTIQRTEQRDSAMYRCASSLTDRAMNTEAFFGQGTRLTVV.